The clone carrying this T cell receptor (beta chain) was observed at least ten times. Germline CDR1 reads DFQATT; CDR2 reads SNEGSKA (reference sequence). J gave up 2 bases and V 5 bases, and 8 bases lay outside the gene matches. The CDR3 is 15 residues long. These data originate in a study of blood T cells in healthy people across ages. A J-beta primer mix and a sample-barcoded 5' primer were used in a second PCR of roughly 6 to 12 cycles. TCRdb analysed the 5' RACE reads with MiXCR anew, one entry per CDR3 protein. Counted here are fewer than 900,000 distinct CDR3 sequences, about 37% occurring once; the ten biggest clones make up 10% to 15%.

This chain connects TRBV20-1 to TRBJ2-3, with TRBD2 matching over 9 bases. Sequencing input: blood. This TCR derives from a man younger than 35 in good health. DNA of the CDR3: TGCAGTGCTTATCCTCTAGCGGGGTTCACAGATACGCAGTATTTT. This sequence encodes CSAYPLAGFTDTQYF.